Sequencing of this TCR beta chain was carried out in a study of blood T cells in healthy people across ages. Germline V lookup: CDR1 SGHRS, CDR2 YFSETQ. This CDR3 has 15 residues. With 1 base clipped from V and 2 bases from J, the junction kept 4 bases outside the gene matches. Together with a sample-barcoded 5' primer, a J-beta primer mix was included in a second PCR lasting roughly 6 to 12 cycles. TCRdb passed the 5' RACE reads through MiXCR, listing each CDR3 protein once. Of about 670,000 distinct CDR3 sequences in the sample, around 43% were seen once. Study outcomes and limitations: Considered underestimates were the diversity estimates obtained from one million T cells.

With respect to this clonotype: Its matching antigen is unknown.

V is TRBV5-1 and J is TRBJ2-3, with TRBD2 matching over 7 bases. The TCR was taken from an elderly man in good health. The sequenced material came from blood. The CDR3 region has the DNA TGCGCCAGCAGCTTGCTAGCGGTAAACACAGATACGCAGTATTTT. Translation gives CASSLLAVNTDTQYF.